The 23 T cell receptor beta chains reported below all come from one sample, sequenced in a study of control samples from healthy donors and cancer patients. TCRdb's table, derived via immunoSEQ multiplex PCR, lists solely in-frame clones and lacks some. The repertoire holds roughly 73,000 clones, with 85% to 95% as singletons. Material for sequencing was blood. The receptors derive from a woman aged 55-75 years in good health.

The chain is built from TRBV24-1 and TRBJ2-3; perhaps D is TRBD1 or TRBD2 (5 bases each). The CDR3 has 15 amino acids. The V end lost 3 bases, the J end lost 2 bases, and 11 bases lay between the germline ends. Germline V gene data show CDR1 as KGHDR and CDR2 as SFDVKD. CDR3 DNA sequence: TGTGCCACCAGTGATGGGACGGGGTCCACAGATACGCAGTATTTT. It specifies CATSDGTGSTDTQYF.

The chain recombines TRBV18 with TRBJ2-5; a weak D match, TRBD2 (7 bases). V was trimmed by 2 bases and J by 5 bases, leaving 9 bases between them. Germline V gene data show CDR1 as KGHSH and CDR2 as LQKENI. This CDR3 is 13 amino acids long. Here the CDR3 DNA reads TGTGCCAGCTCACCAGGGGGGGCCGAGACCCAGTACTTC. Amino acids: CASSPGGAETQYF.

The chain combines TRBV28 with TRBJ1-1, with 8 bases identical to TRBD1. CDR3 length equals 16 residues. Germline-derived CDR1 and CDR2 are MDHEN and SYDVKM. V trimming: 1 base; J trimming: 1 base; junction bases outside the gene matches: 5. This CDR3 is CASSLSSQGANTEAFF. CDR3 nucleotide sequence: TGTGCCAGCAGTTTATCATCGCAGGGGGCGAACACTGAAGCTTTCTTT.

This clone was counted once. The chain employs TRBV28 and TRBJ1-4; tentatively, D is TRBD1 (6 bases). CDR3 length equals 14 residues. Germline-derived CDR1 and CDR2 are MDHEN and SYDVKM. With 5 bases removed from V and 4 bases from J, the gap between germline ends came to 11 bases. For the CDR3, the DNA is TGTGCCAGCAGTATCGGACAGCTTAATGAAAAACTGTTTTTT. This encodes CASSIGQLNEKLFF.

V is TRBV6-4 and J is TRBJ2-1; 10 bases are a match to TRBD2. Trimming at V came to 5 bases and at J to 6 bases, leaving 7 bases not matched to a gene. The CDR3 contains 15 residues. The germline V gene encodes CDR1 MRHNA and CDR2 SNTAGT. Here the CDR3 DNA reads TGTGCCAGCAGTTCACTAGCGGGAAGACCCAATGAGCAGTTCTTC. Protein: CASSSLAGRPNEQFF.

The chain is built from TRBV5-1 and TRBJ1-2; D gene ambiguous. Germline CDR1 and CDR2: SGHRS and YFSETQ. V was clipped by 2 bases and J by 0 bases, with 11 bases between them. The CDR3 is 15 residues long. The CDR3 protein is CASSFTAGANYGYTF. The CDR3 DNA reads as TGCGCCAGCAGCTTTACAGCCGGAGCTAACTATGGCTACACCTTC.

The chain uses TRBV6-5 and TRBJ1-2, with D maybe TRBD1 (5 bases). This CDR3 region has 14 residues. The V gene's germline CDR1 is MNHEY and CDR2 SVGAGI. V lost 4 bases to trimming and J lost 2 bases, with 11 bases between them. CDR3 in DNA: TGTGCCAGCAGTTCTTTACAGGTGAACTATGGCTACACCTTC. Translation: CASSSLQVNYGYTF.

The CDR3 protein is CASSWTSGNEYNEQFF. CDR3 sequence (DNA): TGCGCCAGCAGCTGGACTAGCGGGAACGAATACAATGAGCAGTTCTTC. The rearrangement uses TRBV5-1 and TRBJ2-1, with 12 positions matching TRBD2. The CDR3 contains 16 residues. With V trimmed by 3 bases and J by 4 bases, 5 bases remained unmatched. Germline CDR1 and CDR2: SGHRS and YFSETQ.

The V call is TRBV7-2, the J call TRBJ2-1, with 8 bases that match TRBD2. Germline assignment: CDR1 SGHTA and CDR2 FQGNSA. The CDR3 totals 15 residues. Trimming at V came to 5 bases and at J to 7 bases, leaving 10 bases not matched to a gene. The CDR3 protein is CASSPRAGGYNEQFF. CDR3 nucleotides: TGTGCCAGCAGCCCTCGGGCGGGAGGATATAATGAGCAGTTCTTC.

As for this clone: The junction does not match germline at one end; this may be a read error. The chain employs TRBV6-6 and TRBJ1-2; perhaps TRBD1 as D (5 bases). Germline CDR1 is MNHNY and CDR2 is SVGAGI (reference sequence). The CDR3 has 14 residues. The CDR3 loop is CATSPGNSGDGYTF. The CDR3 coding sequence is TGTGCCACCAGTCCAGGCAATTCGGGGGATGGCTACACCTTC.

This chain joins TRBV13 and TRBJ2-4; 9 nucleotides line up with TRBD1. Germline CDR1 and CDR2: PRHDT and FYEKMQ (reference sequence). Germline trimming cut 5 bases from V and 3 bases from J; bases unmatched to any gene: 5. The CDR3 length is 15 residues. The CDR3: CASSQTGGNKNIQYF. In DNA, the CDR3 is TGTGCCAGCAGCCAGACAGGGGGAAACAAAAACATTCAGTACTTC.

J is TRBJ2-7 and V is TRBV3-1 (or the pseudogene TRBV3-2); D uncertain. The CDR3 contains 11 residues. V was clipped by 1 base and J by 6 bases, with 4 bases between them. Germline V gives CDR1 LGHDT, CDR2 YNNKEL (reference sequence). CDR3 residues: CASSQAGEQYF. The CDR3 DNA reads as TGTGCCAGCAGCCAAGCGGGCGAGCAGTACTTC.

This clone has a single count. The chain links TRBV6-1 to TRBJ1-5, with D perhaps matching TRBD1 (6 bases). Germline V lookup: CDR1 MNHNS, CDR2 SASEGT. V gave up 2 bases and J gave up 2 bases, with 16 bases separating them. CDR3 length: 17 residues. The CDR3 reads CASSESAGDWRNQPQHF. The DNA for the CDR3 is TGTGCCAGCAGTGAATCCGCAGGGGACTGGCGCAATCAGCCCCAGCATTTT.

This sequence joins TRBV19 and TRBJ1-2, with TRBD1 identical over 7 bases. CDR1 and CDR2 (germline): LNHDA, SQIVND (reference sequence). Germline trimming cut 6 bases from V and 5 bases from J; bases unmatched to any gene: 12. The CDR3 contains 15 residues. CDR3 sequence: CASSPPGGGGYGYTF. The CDR3 bases are TGTGCCAGTAGCCCTCCCGGAGGGGGCGGTTATGGCTACACCTTC.

The rearrangement joins TRBV7-2 to TRBJ2-7; D remains unclear. In germline, CDR1 is SGHTA, CDR2 FQGNSA. CDR3 length: 13 residues. Trimming left V 5 bases short and J 7 bases short, with 15 bases between. This chain's CDR3 is CASSQPPGREQYF. The DNA for the CDR3 is TGTGCCAGCAGCCAGCCCCCGGGTAGGGAGCAGTACTTC.

The genes are TRBV3-1 (or the pseudogene TRBV3-2) and TRBJ2-1; possible D gene TRBD2, 5 bases. This CDR3 has 14 amino acids. Trimming left V 3 bases short and J 4 bases short, with 10 bases between. Per the germline V gene, CDR1 is LGHDT and CDR2 is YNNKEL (reference sequence). The CDR3 DNA reads as TGTGCCAGCAGCCAGAGAGGGCGATACAATGAGCAGTTCTTC. Its translation: CASSQRGRYNEQFF.

This chain uses TRBV28 with TRBJ1-4, with D perhaps matching TRBD1 (6 bases). Germline V gives CDR1 MDHEN, CDR2 SYDVKM. V was trimmed by 2 bases and J by 3 bases, leaving 7 bases between them. There are 14 residues in the CDR3. CDR3 nucleotide sequence: TGTGCCAGCAGTTTAGCAGGGGCTAATGAAAAACTGTTTTTT. This gives the protein CASSLAGANEKLFF.

This chain joins TRBV19 and TRBJ1-1; D might be TRBD1 (5 bases). Germline lookup yields CDR1 LNHDA and CDR2 SQIVND (reference sequence). V lost 2 bases and J 6 bases, leaving 13 bases between the germline ends. The CDR3 has 14 residues. The CDR3 protein is CASSIPGASPEAFF. CDR3 bases: TGTGCCAGTAGTATACCCGGGGCGAGTCCTGAAGCTTTCTTT. The full variable domain, completed using reference TRBV19 and TRBJ1-1, is DGGITQSPKYLFRKEGQNVTLSCEQNLNHDAMYWYRQDPGQGLRLIYYSQIVNDFQKGDIAEGYSVSREKKESFPLTVTSAQKNPTAFYLCASSIPGASPEAFFGQGTRLTVV.

V usage is TRBV2 and J usage is TRBJ1-2, with TRBD1 identical over 8 bases. V gave up 6 bases and J gave up 6 bases; unmatched junction bases: 6. This CDR3 is built from 13 residues. Germline CDR1 is SNHLY and CDR2 is FYNNEI. CDR3 nucleotide sequence: TGTGCCAGCAGAAGGACAGGGACGGATGGCTACACCTTC. It codes for CASRRTGTDGYTF.

This clone was counted once. V and J are TRBV6-5 and TRBJ2-7; D tentatively reads TRBD1 or TRBD2 (5 bases each). The germline gives CDR1 MNHEY, CDR2 SVGAGI. The CDR3 is 14 amino acids. The V gene lost 6 bases and the J gene lost 1 base, with 13 bases spanning the gap. CDR3 nucleotides: TGTGCCAGCAGCCGGGACCTCCTTTCCTACGAGCAGTACTTC. It translates to CASSRDLLSYEQYF.

The chain recombines TRBV10-2 with TRBJ2-7; 10 bases are a match to TRBD2. The germline V gene encodes CDR1 WSHSY and CDR2 SAAADI. This CDR3 region has 15 residues. J was trimmed by 0 bases and V by 4 bases; bases with no gene match: 3. CDR3 loop: CASSGGTSASYEQYF. As DNA, the CDR3 is TGCGCCAGCAGTGGGGGGACTAGCGCCTCCTACGAGCAGTACTTC.

V usage is TRBV5-6 and J usage is TRBJ2-7, with a tentative D call TRBD1 (6 bases). CDR1 SGHDT and CDR2 YYEEEE come from the germline V gene. The CDR3 is 16 residues long. V lost 3 bases and J 7 bases, leaving 23 bases between the germline ends. The CDR3 nucleotides are TGTGCCAGCAGCTCCGGCCCCGGACAGCTCTACGAGGAGCAGTACTTC. Translating it yields CASSSGPGQLYEEQYF.

The V gene is TRBV9, the J gene TRBJ2-1; 9 bases align to TRBD1. The V segment lost 3 bases and the J segment 4 bases; nucleotides outside the gene matches: 14. CDR3 length: 18 amino acids. Germline V gives CDR1 SGDLS, CDR2 YYNGEE. This chain's CDR3 is CASSEQHKGTGPYNEQFF. Written as DNA, the CDR3 is TGTGCCAGCAGCGAACAACACAAAGGGACAGGGCCGTACAATGAGCAGTTCTTC.